A selection of T cell receptor beta chains follows, all from one sample in a study of cytomegalovirus exposure and HLA in healthy donors. Method: immunoSEQ multiplex PCR; TCRdb's copy keeps in-frame clones and lacks some. Seen here are roughly 110,000 clones, around 90% observed once, and the top ten hold less than 2%. Sequencing was carried out using PBMCs. The receptors originated from a woman younger than 35 in good health and CMV-seropositive. Both conserved end residues are part of each CDR3. D genes are given only for firm matches. Not every row has a clone size; where given, it reads once, few, many or a size class.

>TRBJ1-1|TRBV4-1|-|-
CASSQARMNTEAFF
TGCGCCAGCAGCCAAGCTAGGATGAACACTGAAGCTTTCTTT
>TRBJ2-2|TRBV7-8|-|-
CASSLSPGPRLTGELFF
TGTGCCAGCAGCTTAAGTCCGGGTCCGAGACTCACCGGGGAGCTGTTTTTT
>TRBJ2-1|TRBV4-1|-|TRBD2
CASSQESHFPPRWEGEQFF
TGCGCCAGCAGCCAAGAAAGCCACTTCCCCCCTAGATGGGAGGGTGAGCAGTTCTTC
>TRBJ2-5|TRBV6-7|-|-
CASSYRGHLKETQYF
TGTGCCAGCAGTTACCGTGGACACCTAAAAGAGACCCAGTACTTC
>TRBJ1-1|TRBV27|-|TRBD1
CASSLLGTVNTEAFF
TGTGCCAGCAGTTTACTGGGGACAGTGAACACTGAAGCTTTCTTT
>TRBJ1-6|TRBV11-2|-|-
CASSLAVNNSPLHF
TGTGCCAGCAGCTTAGCAGTTAATAATTCACCCCTCCACTTT
>TRBJ1-2|TRBV6-5|-|-
CASSPILGSRNGYTF
TGTGCCAGCAGTCCTATACTCGGTTCTAGGAATGGCTACACCTTC
>TRBJ2-1|TRBV5-1|-|-
CASSWGTGVYNEQFF
TGCGCCAGCAGCTGGGGGACGGGGGTTTACAATGAGCAGTTCTTC
>TRBJ2-7|TRBV4-2|once|TRBD2
CASSQMAPSGGHYEQYF
TGTGCCAGCAGCCAGATGGCGCCCAGCGGGGGTCACTACGAGCAGTACTTC
>TRBJ2-4|TRBV4-1|-|TRBD1
CASSQDQRTGLAKNIQYF
TGCGCCAGCAGCCAAGACCAAAGGACAGGACTAGCCAAAAACATTCAGTACTTC
>TRBJ1-5|TRBV2|-|TRBD1
CASSEWDRASNQPQHF
TGTGCCAGCAGTGAATGGGACAGGGCTAGCAATCAGCCCCAGCATTTT
>TRBJ1-1|TRBV4-3|once|-
CASSQKGQSEAFF
TGCGCCAGCAGCCAGAAGGGGCAGTCTGAAGCTTTCTTT
>TRBJ2-7|TRBV29-1|-|-
CSVETSSSYEQYF
TGCAGCGTTGAAACATCCTCCTCCTACGAGCAGTACTTC
>TRBJ2-5|TRBV9|-|-
CASSADGQLLQETQYF
TGTGCCAGCAGCGCCGACGGACAGCTTTTACAAGAGACCCAGTACTTC
>TRBJ2-4|TRBV11-2|-|TRBD1
CASILSGAGGIQYF
TGTGCCAGCATCCTTTCAGGGGCAGGGGGAATTCAGTACTTC
>TRBJ2-7|TRBV12-2|-|-
CASRLSPQPPGLAGEMQYF
TGTGCAAGTCGCTTATCACCACAACCCCCGGGACTAGCGGGGGAAATGCAGTACTTC
>TRBJ2-1|TRBV10-3|-|-
CAISESRSSYNEQFF
TGTGCCATCAGTGAGTCAAGGAGCTCCTACAATGAGCAGTTCTTC
>TRBJ2-5|TRBV20-1|-|TRBD2
CSVPGGETQYF
TGCAGTGTTCCGGGAGGTGAGACCCAGTACTTC
>TRBJ1-5|TRBV19|-|-
CASSIPGGWNQPQHF
TGTGCCAGTAGTATCCCCGGGGGTTGGAATCAGCCCCAGCATTTT
>TRBJ1-2|TRBV14|-|-
CASSQEGRDGYTF
TGTGCCAGCAGCCAAGAAGGGAGGGATGGCTACACCTTC
>TRBJ1-5|TRBV2|-|TRBD1
CASRPGQNFRNQPQHF
TGTGCCAGCAGGCCGGGACAGAACTTTCGCAATCAGCCCCAGCATTTT
>TRBJ1-4|TRBV6-1|-|-
CASSRLPGSNEKLFF
TGTGCCAGCAGTAGGTTGCCAGGTTCCAATGAAAAACTGTTTTTT
>TRBJ1-1|TRBV27|-|TRBD1
CASSSTGASTEAFF
TGTGCCAGCAGTTCGACAGGGGCCAGCACTGAAGCTTTCTTT
>TRBJ1-2|TRBV4-2|-|-
CASSQDVGPEADYGYTF
TGTGCCAGCAGCCAAGATGTCGGACCAGAAGCGGACTATGGCTACACCTTC
>TRBJ1-5|TRBV2|-|-
CASSGRYQPQHF
TGTGCCAGCAGTGGGAGATATCAGCCCCAGCATTTT
>TRBJ2-7|TRBV2|-|-
CATGQSYEQYF
TGTGCCACCGGACAGTCCTACGAGCAGTACTTC
>TRBJ2-1|TRBV5-1|once|TRBD2
CASSLEAGGHYNEQFF
TGCGCCAGCAGCTTGGAGGCGGGGGGGCACTACAATGAGCAGTTCTTC
>TRBJ1-5|TRBV2|few|-
CASSEGRQPQHF
TGTGCCAGCAGTGAAGGTAGACAGCCCCAGCATTTT
>TRBJ2-3|TRBV11-2|-|-
CASSLDFGLDTQYF
TGTGCCAGCAGCTTAGATTTCGGGTTGGATACGCAGTATTTT
>TRBJ2-5|TRBV7-9|-|TRBD1
CASSRDRGQETQYF
TGTGCCAGCAGCAGGGACAGGGGGCAAGAGACCCAGTACTTC
>TRBJ2-6|TRBV9|-|TRBD1
CASSAGQGLPNVLTF
TGTGCCAGCAGCGCCGGACAGGGGCTCCCTAACGTCCTGACTTTC
>TRBJ1-3|TRBV23-1|-|-
CASSTGNPGNTIYF
TGCGCCAGTAGCACAGGGAACCCTGGAAACACCATATATTTT
>TRBJ1-5|TRBV27|-|-
CASSPHTDSNQPQHF
TGTGCCAGCAGTCCGCATACAGATAGCAATCAGCCCCAGCATTTT
>TRBJ2-3|TRBV5-1|-|TRBD1
CASSHDRVTDTQYF
TGCGCCAGCAGTCATGACAGGGTAACAGATACGCAGTATTTT
>TRBJ1-6|TRBV4-3|few|-
CASSQDGRPWGSPLHF
TGCGCCAGCAGCCAAGATGGCCGACCCTGGGGCTCACCCCTCCACTTT
>TRBJ2-3|TRBV2|-|TRBD2
CASSLLAGGTDTQYF
TGTGCCAGCAGTCTACTAGCGGGGGGCACAGATACGCAGTATTTT
>TRBJ2-2|TRBV2|-|TRBD2
CASRRLAGGLIVGELFF
TGTGCCAGCAGGAGACTAGCGGGGGGATTGATTGTCGGGGAGCTGTTTTTT
>TRBJ2-5|TRBV19|-|TRBD1
CASSIGDREETQYF
TGTGCCAGTAGTATCGGGGACAGGGAAGAGACCCAGTACTTC
>TRBJ2-1|TRBV7-9|-|TRBD2
CASSPARGGASDEQFF
TGTGCCAGCAGCCCGGCCCGCGGGGGGGCCTCGGATGAGCAGTTCTTC
>TRBJ2-7|TRBV18|-|TRBD1
CASSPSTGVYEQYF
TGTGCCAGCTCACCTTCGACAGGGGTCTACGAGCAGTACTTC
>TRBJ2-5|TRBV19|-|-
CASRERLQETQYF
TGTGCCAGTAGGGAGCGGCTTCAAGAGACCCAGTACTTC
>TRBJ1-2|TRBV28|-|-
CASSLMRNYGYTF
TGTGCCAGCAGTTTAATGCGAAACTATGGCTACACCTTC
>TRBJ2-6|TRBV27|-|TRBD1
CASSLSRTGGSGANVLTF
TGTGCCAGCAGTCTATCCAGGACAGGTGGATCTGGGGCCAACGTCCTGACTTTC
>TRBJ2-1|TRBV27|-|TRBD2
CASTLLAGANNEQFF
TGTGCCAGCACCCTACTAGCGGGGGCCAACAATGAGCAGTTCTTC
>TRBJ1-5|TRBV7-8|-|TRBD1
CASSSYGTEGNQPQHF
TGTGCCAGCAGCTCTTACGGGACAGAGGGGAATCAGCCCCAGCATTTT
>TRBJ1-2|TRBV19|-|-
CASNGGLRGYGYTF
TGTGCCAGTAATGGTGGTCTCAGGGGCTATGGCTACACCTTC